Listed here is a single T cell receptor beta chain. The target antigen is unknown. The entry originates in a study of cytomegalovirus exposure and HLA in healthy donors. About the study: Approximately 85 million unique TCRs from HLA-typed donors were held in an early data release.

Findings of the study overall: In vitro experiments confirmed that a few CMV-associated chains were specific for CMV antigens.

Primers: 60 Vbeta forward and 13 Jbeta reverse. Repertoires were generated with immunoSEQ multiplex PCR, while TCRdb's copy carries only in-frame clones and drops some. The sample lists 200,000 to 250,000 clones, about 81% occurring once. Sequencing input: PBMCs. This receptor was identified in a woman aged 55-69 years in good health and CMV-seropositive.

The CDR3 is CASRLRGSGHGEQFF. The CDR3 DNA sequence: TGTGCCAGTAGGCTACGGGGTAGCGGGCATGGGGAGCAGTTCTTC. The rearrangement links TRBV19 to TRBJ2-1, with 7 bases aligning to TRBD2. V lost 6 bases to trimming and J lost 10 bases; unmatched junction nucleotides: 15. The CDR3 has 15 residues. Germline-derived CDR1 and CDR2 are LNHDA and SQIVND (reference sequence).